The 30 T cell receptor beta chains in this list originate from one sample, sequenced in a study of a mutant IDH1 vaccine in newly diagnosed glioma. Time point of the sample: week 47, end of study. Each vaccine dose was 300 ug of mutant IDH1 20-mer peptide, with topical imiquimod. TCRdb's copy holds only in-frame clones and misses some; the assay was immunoSEQ multiplex PCR. The sample includes roughly 56,000 clones, about 80% of them seen just once. These receptors are not linked to any known antigen. Source: PBMCs, taken from a glioma patient whose treatment included an IDH1 peptide vaccine. Every receptor here comes from a man in his fifties or sixties with glioma.

The chain couples TRBV5-4 to TRBJ1-5; no clear D. Trimming pared 0 bases from V and 3 bases from J, leaving 7 bases between. From germline, CDR1 is SGHNT and CDR2 YYREEE (reference sequence). This CDR3 is built from 14 residues. CDR3 DNA: TGTGCCAGCAGCTTGGGCGGTTACAATCAGCCCCAGCATTTT. The encoded protein is CASSLGGYNQPQHF.

The gene calls are TRBV2 and TRBJ1-1; no reliable D call. Germline V lookup: CDR1 SNHLY, CDR2 FYNNEI. The V end lost 4 bases, the J end lost 6 bases, and 9 bases lay between the germline ends. This CDR3 is built from 12 residues. CDR3 residues: CASSGWAPEAFF. The CDR3 DNA is TGTGCCAGCAGTGGATGGGCCCCTGAAGCTTTCTTT.

The chain joins TRBV9 to TRBJ1-2, with TRBD1 as a possible D gene (5 bases). The CDR3 has 14 residues. Germline V CDR1 and CDR2: SGDLS, YYNGEE. The ends were cut back, 0 bases at V and 7 bases at J, with 13 bases in the middle. The CDR3 is CASSVEGASFGYTF. The DNA for the CDR3 is TGTGCCAGCAGCGTAGAAGGGGCGAGTTTTGGCTACACCTTC.

The sample holds one count of this clone. This rearrangement joins TRBV2 to TRBJ2-3; 10 nucleotides align to TRBD2. J lost 6 bases, V lost 5 bases, and 11 bases had no gene match. Germline-derived CDR1 and CDR2 are SNHLY and FYNNEI. The CDR3 sequence is 16 residues long. The CDR3, as DNA: TGTGCCAGCAGTCCGGACTTAGCGGGGGGCCGGGATACGCAGTATTTT. Its translation is CASSPDLAGGRDTQYF.

The genes are TRBV19 and TRBJ2-3; TRBD1 aligns across 8 bases. The trim removed 5 bases at V and 8 bases at J, leaving 9 bases unmatched. The germline V gene has CDR1 LNHDA and CDR2 SQIVND (reference sequence). This CDR3 has 14 amino acids. The CDR3 DNA is TGTGCCAGTAGTGGCGACAGGGGCACTTTTACGCAGTATTTT. Its translation is CASSGDRGTFTQYF.

The rearrangement uses TRBV18 and TRBJ2-3; D might be TRBD1 or TRBD2, each matching 6 bases. Germline CDR1 reads KGHSH; CDR2 reads LQKENI. This CDR3 region has 15 residues. V was cut by 1 base and J by 4 bases, with 12 bases left in between. The CDR3 is CASSPLGGDADTQYF. CDR3 DNA: TGTGCCAGCTCACCACTGGGGGGCGACGCAGATACGCAGTATTTT.

This chain connects TRBV7-6 to TRBJ2-2; D tentatively fits TRBD1 or TRBD2 (6 bases each). CDR3 size: 16 residues. Germline-derived CDR1 and CDR2 are SGHVS and FNYEAQ. The ends were cut back, 1 base at V and 5 bases at J, with 14 bases in the middle. In nucleotides, the CDR3 is TGTGCCAGCAGCTTAGGGGCGCAGGGGAGGACCGGGGAGCTGTTTTTT. This gives the protein CASSLGAQGRTGELFF.

This clone was observed a handful of times. V usage is TRBV25-1 and J usage is TRBJ1-4, with D unclear. The CDR3 runs to 13 residues. Germline values: CDR1 MGHDK, CDR2 SYGVNS. Trimming shortened V by 6 bases and J by 3 bases, and 8 bases separated the two germline ends. This CDR3 is CASRSGANEKLFF. In nucleotides, the CDR3 is TGTGCCAGCAGGTCAGGAGCTAATGAAAAACTGTTTTTT. The variable domain in full, completed from reference TRBV25-1 and TRBJ1-4, reads EADIYQTPRYLVIGTGKKITLECSQTMGHDKMYWYQQDPGMELHLIHYSYGVNSTEKGDLSSESTVSRIRTEHFPLTLESARPSHTSQYLCASRSGANEKLFFGSGTQLSVL.

This chain links TRBV5-1 with TRBJ1-1; 9 bases agree with TRBD1. This CDR3 has 18 residues. Germline trimming cut 2 bases from V and 4 bases from J; bases unmatched to any gene: 15. Germline CDR1 SGHRS, CDR2 YFSETQ. DNA of the CDR3: TGCGCCAGCAGCTTTGTTCCTGGGACAGGGTATACGGTCACTGAAGCTTTCTTT. Its protein is CASSFVPGTGYTVTEAFF. Full variable domain (outside the CDR3, taken from reference TRBV5-1 and TRBJ1-1): KAGVTQTPRYLIKTRGQQVTLSCSPISGHRSVSWYQQTPGQGLQFLFEYFSETQRNKGNFPGRFSGRQFSNSRSEMNVSTLELGDSALYLCASSFVPGTGYTVTEAFFGQGTRLTVV.

As concerns this clone: One end of the junction varies from germline; a read error may be responsible. The V and J genes are TRBV19 and TRBJ2-4; D gene ambiguous. Germline CDR1 and CDR2: LNHDA and SQIVND (reference sequence). CDR3 length: 15 residues. CDR3 protein: CASSIDLWARNIQYF. CDR3 bases: TGTGCCAGTAGTATAGATCTATGGGCCAGAAACATTCAGTACTTC.

This chain connects TRBV2 to TRBJ2-3; tentative D call: TRBD1 (6 bases). The CDR3 length is 15 residues. Germline V CDR1 and CDR2: SNHLY, FYNNEI. V was clipped by 4 bases and J by 2 bases, with 13 bases between them. The chain's CDR3 is CASSATGGFTDTQYF. CDR3 DNA sequence: TGTGCCAGCAGTGCGACAGGTGGTTTCACAGATACGCAGTATTTT. The variable domain in full, with the rest retrieved from reference TRBV2 and TRBJ2-3, is EPEVTQTPSHQVTQMGQEVILRCVPISNHLYFYWYRQILGQKVEFLVSFYNNEISEKSEIFDDQFSVERPDGSNFTLKIRSTKLEDSAMYFCASSATGGFTDTQYFGPGTRLTVL.

This rearrangement joins TRBV5-4 to TRBJ1-4; TRBD1 agrees at 9 bases. The junction had 12 bases not matched to a gene; V was cut back by 4 bases and J by 11 bases. CDR3 size: 15 residues. Germline loops: CDR1 SGHNT, CDR2 YYREEE (reference sequence). The CDR3 DNA reads as TGTGCCAGCAGCGGGGAGACAGGGGGTACGAGGAAACTGTTTTTT. It codes for CASSGETGGTRKLFF.

CDR3 protein: CASSIALTREGETQYF. CDR3 sequence (DNA): TGTGCCAGTAGTATAGCCCTAACACGCGAAGGGGAGACCCAGTACTTC. The chain joins TRBV19 to TRBJ2-5; the D is unclear. Germline values: CDR1 LNHDA, CDR2 SQIVND (reference sequence). V shed 1 base and J shed 5 bases, with 17 bases lying between them. CDR3 length: 16 residues.

The table lists this clone with a count of one. CDR3 in DNA: TGTGCCAGCTCACCACTTGAGGGGAGGGATCAGCCCCAGCATTTT. As protein: CASSPLEGRDQPQHF. V is TRBV18 and J is TRBJ1-5; possibly TRBD1 for D (5 bases). The CDR3 consists of 15 residues. The V gene lost 1 base and the J gene lost 5 bases, with 12 bases spanning the gap. Germline V CDR1 and CDR2: KGHSH, LQKENI.

This clone showed up just a few times. The chain employs TRBV2 and TRBJ1-1; D is ambiguous. CDR1 is SNHLY and CDR2 is FYNNEI in the germline V gene. V lost 4 bases, J lost 12 bases, and 9 bases lay in between. The CDR3 extends over 10 amino acids. Written as DNA, the CDR3 is TGTGCCAGCAGTGGAGGGCAGCCTTTCTTT. As protein: CASSGGQPFF. Together with reference TRBV2 and TRBJ1-1, the CDR3 gives the full variable domain: EPEVTQTPSHQVTQMGQEVILRCVPISNHLYFYWYRQILGQKVEFLVSFYNNEISEKSEIFDDQFSVERPDGSNFTLKIRSTKLEDSAMYFCASSGGQPFFGQGTRLTVV.

V is TRBV30 and J is TRBJ2-7, with D possibly TRBD2 on 5 matching bases. This CDR3 has 13 amino acids. The V end lost 3 bases, the J end lost 6 bases, and 15 bases lay between the germline ends. Germline V gene data show CDR1 as GTSNPN and CDR2 as SVGIG (reference sequence). This CDR3 reads CAWSRSRESEQYF. The CDR3, as DNA: TGTGCCTGGAGCCGGAGTAGGGAGTCCGAGCAGTACTTC.

V and J are TRBV5-6 and TRBJ1-2, with unresolved D. In germline, CDR1 is SGHDT, CDR2 YYEEEE. This CDR3 is 15 amino acids long. The V gene lost 0 bases and the J gene lost 5 bases, with 14 bases spanning the gap. The CDR3 coding sequence is TGTGCCAGCAGCTTGGCCGGCGGGGATCGGTATGGCTACACCTTC. This encodes CASSLAGGDRYGYTF.

This chain uses TRBV6-1 with TRBJ1-5; D perhaps matches TRBD1 (6 bases). The CDR3 contains 13 residues. Per the germline V gene, CDR1 is MNHNS and CDR2 is SASEGT. The V and J ends lost 4 bases and 4 bases respectively, with 8 bases between them. The DNA for the CDR3 is TGTGCCAGCAGTGGACAGGTAAATCAGCCCCAGCATTTT. Amino acid sequence: CASSGQVNQPQHF.

Comments on this clone: A junction boundary mismatches the germline segment, possibly from a read error. The rearrangement uses TRBV7-7 and TRBJ2-2, with 10 bases identical to TRBD2. The germline gives CDR1 SSHAT, CDR2 FNYEAQ (reference sequence). This CDR3 has 15 residues. The CDR3 nucleotides are TGTGCTAGCAGCCCCAGCGGGGGGGTCGGCGGGGAGCTGTTTTTT. It is translated as CASSPSGGVGGELFF.

V gene TRBV10-3 combines with J gene TRBJ2-7, with a weak D call TRBD2 (6 bases). This CDR3 spans 15 amino acids. Germline values: CDR1 ENHRY, CDR2 SYGVKD. V lost 6 bases to trimming and J lost 3 bases, with 18 bases between them. The CDR3 protein is CAIRDTGTADYEQYF. CDR3 bases: TGTGCCATCAGAGATACCGGGACTGCTGACTACGAGCAGTACTTC.

The rearrangement links TRBV14 to TRBJ1-5; unclear D gene. Germline assignment: CDR1 SGHDN and CDR2 FVKESK. CDR3 size: 12 residues. V lost 1 base and J 2 bases, leaving 0 bases between the germline ends. The CDR3 loop is CASSQGNQPQHF. Written as DNA, the CDR3 is TGTGCCAGCAGCCAAGGCAATCAGCCCCAGCATTTT.

The rearrangement uses TRBV9 and TRBJ1-5; tentative D call: TRBD1 (5 bases). Germline V gene data show CDR1 as SGDLS and CDR2 as YYNGEE. Trimming stripped 0 bases from V and 0 bases from J, with 7 bases between. The CDR3 covers 15 residues. The DNA for the CDR3 is TGTGCCAGCAGCGTAGAGGGGTATAGCAATCAGCCCCAGCATTTT. It codes for CASSVEGYSNQPQHF. Looking up the rest from reference TRBV9 and TRBJ1-5 gives the full variable domain: DSGVTQTPKHLITATGQRVTLRCSPRSGDLSVYWYQQSLDQGLQFLIQYYNGEERAKGNILERFSAQQFPDLHSELNLSSLELGDSALYFCASSVEGYSNQPQHFGDGTRLSIL.

V and J are TRBV27 and TRBJ1-2; TRBD1 might be the D (6 bases). V was trimmed by 6 bases and J by 1 base, leaving 15 bases between them. CDR3 size: 15 residues. Looked up from germline, CDR1 is MNHEY and CDR2 is SMNVEV (reference sequence). The CDR3 bases are TGTGCCAGCAGGCCCCGGACAGAACTTAACTATGGCTACACCTTC. This sequence encodes CASRPRTELNYGYTF.

The chain uses TRBV15 and TRBJ2-1; perhaps TRBD1 as D (5 bases). The ends were cut back, 0 bases at V and 8 bases at J, with 17 bases in the middle. Germline CDR1 reads LNHNV; CDR2 reads YYDKDF (reference sequence). This CDR3 spans 16 amino acids. CDR3 bases: TGTGCCACCAGCAGAGATCACCCAGGGAAGGGCGATGAGCAGTTCTTC. Amino acid sequence: CATSRDHPGKGDEQFF.

This rearrangement joins TRBV10-3 to TRBJ2-7, with 7 nucleotides matching TRBD2. Germline V gene data show CDR1 as ENHRY and CDR2 as SYGVKD. This CDR3 spans 13 amino acids. With V trimmed by 6 bases and J by 6 bases, 8 bases remained unmatched. Here the CDR3 DNA reads TGTGCCATCAGCGTTGCGGGGGACGGCGAGCAGTACTTC. Translation gives CAISVAGDGEQYF.

This clone was seen more than once but under ten times. This chain uses TRBV7-6 with TRBJ1-2, with 9 nucleotides matching TRBD1. The germline V gene has CDR1 SGHVS and CDR2 FNYEAQ. The CDR3 covers 13 residues. V shed 3 bases and J 6 bases; nucleotides not matched to a gene: 2. The CDR3, as DNA: TGTGCCAGCAGCTTCCGGACAGGGGATGGCTACACCTTC. Translating it yields CASSFRTGDGYTF.

This chain joins TRBV27 and TRBJ1-2; weak D call: TRBD1 (5 bases). CDR3 length: 13 amino acids. Germline loops: CDR1 MNHEY, CDR2 SMNVEV (reference sequence). Trimming stripped 3 bases from V and 8 bases from J, with 13 bases between. The CDR3 coding sequence is TGTGCCAGCAGTTTTTCCAGGGCGGGAGGCTACACCTTC. This sequence encodes CASSFSRAGGYTF.

This clone was seen a few times. The rearrangement joins TRBV29-1 to TRBJ1-2; a weak D match, TRBD1 (6 bases). Trimming shortened V by 7 bases and J by 5 bases, and 14 bases separated the two germline ends. The CDR3 has 12 amino acids. Germline V gene lookup returns CDR1 SQVTM and CDR2 ANQGSEA. The CDR3 DNA reads as TGCAGCGACTCGGGACAAGGTTATGGCTACACCTTC. Amino acids: CSDSGQGYGYTF.

The sample holds a few counts of this clone. The rearrangement uses TRBV30 and TRBJ1-5; D call uncertain. The length of the CDR3 is 13 residues. Trimming pared 3 bases from V and 4 bases from J, leaving 10 bases between. The germline V gene has CDR1 GTSNPN and CDR2 SVGIG (reference sequence). The DNA of the CDR3 is TGTGCCTGGAGCGACGACGGAAATCAGCCCCAGCATTTT. As protein: CAWSDDGNQPQHF.

The rearrangement joins TRBV1 to TRBJ2-6; the table's TRBD2 call for D was not verified on the DNA. TRBV1 is flagged as a pseudogene. The CDR3 loop spans 18 amino acids. The CDR3 nucleotides are TGCACCAGCAGCCAATACTTCTCCCAAATCTCTGGGGCCAACGTCCTGACTTTC. Protein: CTSSQYFSQISGANVLTF.